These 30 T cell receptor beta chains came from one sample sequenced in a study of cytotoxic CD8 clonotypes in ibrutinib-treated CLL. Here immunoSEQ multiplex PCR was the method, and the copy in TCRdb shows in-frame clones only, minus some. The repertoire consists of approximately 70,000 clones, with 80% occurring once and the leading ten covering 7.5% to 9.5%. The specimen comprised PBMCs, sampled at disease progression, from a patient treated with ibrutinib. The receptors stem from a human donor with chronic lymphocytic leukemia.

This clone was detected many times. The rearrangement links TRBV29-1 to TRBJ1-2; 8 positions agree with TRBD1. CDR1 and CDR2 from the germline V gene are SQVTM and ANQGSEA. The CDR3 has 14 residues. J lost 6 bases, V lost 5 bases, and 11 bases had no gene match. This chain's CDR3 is CSVLRQGPIHGYTF. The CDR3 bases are TGCAGCGTTCTGAGACAGGGGCCTATCCATGGCTACACCTTC.

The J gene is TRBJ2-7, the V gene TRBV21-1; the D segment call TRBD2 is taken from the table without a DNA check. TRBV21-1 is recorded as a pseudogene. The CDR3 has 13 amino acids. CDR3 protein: CASRSCLPYEQYF. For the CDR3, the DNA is TGTGCCAGCAGATCTTGTCTCCCCTACGAGCAGTACTTC.

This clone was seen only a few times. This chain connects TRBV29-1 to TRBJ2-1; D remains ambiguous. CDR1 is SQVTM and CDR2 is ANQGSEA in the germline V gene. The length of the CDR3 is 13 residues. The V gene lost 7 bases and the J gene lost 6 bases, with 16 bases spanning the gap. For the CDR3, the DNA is TGCAGCGCGGGCCGTAAGCAATTCAATGAGCAGTTCTTC. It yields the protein CSAGRKQFNEQFF.

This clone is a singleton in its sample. The CDR3 DNA is TGCGCCAGCAGCTTGGGACAGGCCCCCTACGAGCAGTACTTC. Protein product: CASSLGQAPYEQYF. The chain has TRBV5-1 and TRBJ2-7; the D gene is possibly TRBD1 (6 bases). V was cut by 0 bases and J by 2 bases, with 9 bases left in between. The V gene's germline CDR1 is SGHRS and CDR2 YFSETQ. The CDR3 spans 14 residues.

CDR3: CASSDFRDRGVTEAFF. DNA of the CDR3: TGTGCCAGCAGTGATTTTCGGGACAGGGGGGTCACTGAAGCTTTCTTT. This rearrangement joins TRBV6-1 to TRBJ1-1, with TRBD1 matching over 11 bases. V lost 3 bases, J lost 4 bases, and 7 bases stayed unmatched. The CDR3 consists of 16 residues. From germline, CDR1 is MNHNS and CDR2 SASEGT.

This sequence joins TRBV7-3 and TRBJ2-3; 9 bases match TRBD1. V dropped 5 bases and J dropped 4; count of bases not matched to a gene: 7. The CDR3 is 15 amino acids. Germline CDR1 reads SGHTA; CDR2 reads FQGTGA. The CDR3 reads CASSPWGQGADTQYF. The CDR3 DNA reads TGTGCCAGCAGCCCCTGGGGACAGGGAGCAGATACGCAGTATTTT.

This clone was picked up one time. This CDR3 reads CASSLPGGVRGPQHF. DNA for the CDR3: TGTGCCAGCAGTTTACCTGGGGGGGTACGGGGTCCCCAGCATTTT. V gene TRBV28 combines with J gene TRBJ1-5, with D tentatively TRBD1 (5 bases). In germline, CDR1 is MDHEN, CDR2 SYDVKM. The CDR3 has 15 amino acids. Trimming cost V 2 bases and J 10 bases, with 18 bases left between them.

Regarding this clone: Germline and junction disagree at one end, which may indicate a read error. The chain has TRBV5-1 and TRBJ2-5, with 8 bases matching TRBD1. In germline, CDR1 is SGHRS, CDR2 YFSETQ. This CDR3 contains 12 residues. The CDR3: CASSFQGALPDF. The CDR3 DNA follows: TGCGCCAGCAGTTTTCAGGGGGCCCTCCCCGACTTC.

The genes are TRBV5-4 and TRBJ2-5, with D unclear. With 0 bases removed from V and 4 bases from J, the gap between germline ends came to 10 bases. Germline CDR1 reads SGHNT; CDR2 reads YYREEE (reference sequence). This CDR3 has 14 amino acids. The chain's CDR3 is CASSLARVGETQYF. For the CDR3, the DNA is TGTGCCAGCAGCTTGGCCCGGGTGGGAGAGACCCAGTACTTC.

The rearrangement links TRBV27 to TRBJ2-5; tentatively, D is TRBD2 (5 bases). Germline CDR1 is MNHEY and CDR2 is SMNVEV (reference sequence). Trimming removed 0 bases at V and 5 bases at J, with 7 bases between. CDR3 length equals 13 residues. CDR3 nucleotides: TGTGCCAGCAGTTTATCGAGGGTGGAGACCCAGTACTTC. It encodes CASSLSRVETQYF.

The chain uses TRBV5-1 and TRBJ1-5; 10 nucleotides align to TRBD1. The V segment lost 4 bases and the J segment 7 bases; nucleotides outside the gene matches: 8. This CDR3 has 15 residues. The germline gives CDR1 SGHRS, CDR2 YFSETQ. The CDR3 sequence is CASSRGTGELQPQHF. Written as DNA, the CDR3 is TGCGCCAGCAGCCGGGGGACAGGGGAATTACAGCCCCAGCATTTT. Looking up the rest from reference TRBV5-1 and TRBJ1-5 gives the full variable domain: KAGVTQTPRYLIKTRGQQVTLSCSPISGHRSVSWYQQTPGQGLQFLFEYFSETQRNKGNFPGRFSGRQFSNSRSEMNVSTLELGDSALYLCASSRGTGELQPQHFGDGTRLSIL.

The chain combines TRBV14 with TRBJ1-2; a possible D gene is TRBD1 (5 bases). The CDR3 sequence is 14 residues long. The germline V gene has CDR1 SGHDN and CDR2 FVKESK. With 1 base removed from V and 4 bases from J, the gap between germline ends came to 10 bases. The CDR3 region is CASSQAGGGYGYTF. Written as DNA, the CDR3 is TGTGCCAGCAGCCAAGCCGGTGGGGGCTATGGCTACACCTTC.

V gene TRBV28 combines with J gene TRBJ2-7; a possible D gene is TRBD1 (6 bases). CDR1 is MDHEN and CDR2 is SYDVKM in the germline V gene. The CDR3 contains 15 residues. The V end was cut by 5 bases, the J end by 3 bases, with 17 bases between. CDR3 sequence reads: CASSPRLGTNYEQYF. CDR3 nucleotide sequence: TGTGCCAGCAGTCCCCGATTAGGGACAAACTACGAGCAGTACTTC.

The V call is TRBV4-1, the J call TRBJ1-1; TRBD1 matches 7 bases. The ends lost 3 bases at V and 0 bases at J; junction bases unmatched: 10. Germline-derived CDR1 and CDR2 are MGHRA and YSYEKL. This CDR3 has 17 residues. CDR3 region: CASSHPAQGQVNTEAFF. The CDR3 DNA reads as TGCGCCAGCAGCCATCCCGCCCAAGGACAGGTGAACACTGAAGCTTTCTTT.

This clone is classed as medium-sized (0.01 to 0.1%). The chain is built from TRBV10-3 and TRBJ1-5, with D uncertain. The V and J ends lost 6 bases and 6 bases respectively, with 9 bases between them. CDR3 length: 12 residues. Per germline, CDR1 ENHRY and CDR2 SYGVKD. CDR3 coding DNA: TGTGCCATCAGGGAGGAGGGTCAGCCCCAGCATTTT. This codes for CAIREEGQPQHF.

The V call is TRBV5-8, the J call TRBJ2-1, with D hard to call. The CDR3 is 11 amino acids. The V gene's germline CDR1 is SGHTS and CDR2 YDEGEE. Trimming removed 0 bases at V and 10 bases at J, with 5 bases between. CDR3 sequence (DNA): TGTGCCAGCAGCTTGGCCCCCGAGCAGTTCTTC. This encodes CASSLAPEQFF.

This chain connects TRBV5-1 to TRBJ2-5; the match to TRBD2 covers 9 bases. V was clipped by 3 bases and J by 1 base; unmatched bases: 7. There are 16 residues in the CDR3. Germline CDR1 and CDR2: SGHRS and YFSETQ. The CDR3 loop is CASSSGPTSGQETQYF. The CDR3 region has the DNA TGCGCCAGCAGCTCCGGCCCGACTAGCGGCCAAGAGACCCAGTACTTC. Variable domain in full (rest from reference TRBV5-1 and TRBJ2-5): KAGVTQTPRYLIKTRGQQVTLSCSPISGHRSVSWYQQTPGQGLQFLFEYFSETQRNKGNFPGRFSGRQFSNSRSEMNVSTLELGDSALYLCASSSGPTSGQETQYFGPGTRLLVL.

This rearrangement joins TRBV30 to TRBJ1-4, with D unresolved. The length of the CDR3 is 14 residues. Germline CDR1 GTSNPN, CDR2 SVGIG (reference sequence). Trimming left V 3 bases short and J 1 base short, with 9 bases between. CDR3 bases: TGTGCCTGGAGATGGGAACGAACTAATGAAAAACTGTTTTTT. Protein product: CAWRWERTNEKLFF.

DNA of the CDR3: TGTGCCAGCAGCTCGTTTCTTAACACCGGGGAGCTGTTTTTT. This gives the protein CASSSFLNTGELFF. J is TRBJ2-2 and V is TRBV7-3; D unclear. Germline V CDR1 and CDR2: SGHTA, FQGTGA. The germline V and J ends were trimmed by 4 bases and 2 bases, with 8 bases remaining between them. CDR3 length: 14 amino acids.

CDR3 sequence (DNA): TGTGCCAGCAGTTTTGTGAAAGGCGGCTGGCGGGGCTACACCTTC. Its translation is CASSFVKGGWRGYTF. The rearrangement uses TRBV27 and TRBJ1-2; D uncertain. With 3 bases removed from V and 8 bases from J, the gap between germline ends came to 19 bases. The CDR3 runs to 15 residues. Germline loops: CDR1 MNHEY, CDR2 SMNVEV (reference sequence).

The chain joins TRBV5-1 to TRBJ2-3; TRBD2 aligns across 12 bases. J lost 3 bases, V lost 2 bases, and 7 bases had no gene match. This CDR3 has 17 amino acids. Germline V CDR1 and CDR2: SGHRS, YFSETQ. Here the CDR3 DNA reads TGCGCCAGCAGCTTCCGCCCTAGCGGGGGGGCGACAGATACGCAGTATTTT. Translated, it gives CASSFRPSGGATDTQYF.

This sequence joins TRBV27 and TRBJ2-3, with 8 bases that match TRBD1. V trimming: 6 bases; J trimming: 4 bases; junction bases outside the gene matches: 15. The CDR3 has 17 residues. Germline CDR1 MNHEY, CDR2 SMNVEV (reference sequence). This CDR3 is CASRLRTRTGLADTQYF. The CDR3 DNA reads TGTGCCAGCAGACTCCGAACAAGGACAGGGCTAGCAGATACGCAGTATTTT.

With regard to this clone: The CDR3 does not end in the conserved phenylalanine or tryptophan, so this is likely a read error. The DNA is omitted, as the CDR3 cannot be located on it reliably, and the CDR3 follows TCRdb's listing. CDR3 residues: CASIIQGGLWKHV. The chain recombines TRBV6-5 with TRBJ1-3; TRBD1 was called by the table and not checked on the DNA. Germline values: CDR1 MNHEY, CDR2 SVGAGI. Counting both end residues, the CDR3 totals 13 amino acids.

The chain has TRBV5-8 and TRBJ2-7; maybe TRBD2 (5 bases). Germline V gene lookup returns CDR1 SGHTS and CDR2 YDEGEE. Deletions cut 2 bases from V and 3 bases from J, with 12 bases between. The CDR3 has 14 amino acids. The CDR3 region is CASSFAGLSYEQYF. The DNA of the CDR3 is TGTGCCAGCAGCTTTGCGGGCCTCAGCTACGAGCAGTACTTC.

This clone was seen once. DNA for the CDR3: TGTGCCAGCAGCCTTCGGGAGAAGGCTCAGCCCCAGCATTTT. As protein: CASSLREKAQPQHF. The chain joins TRBV28 to TRBJ1-5; D is unclear. Between the trimmed V and J ends, which lost 6 bases and 6 bases, there was a span of 15 bases. The CDR3 is 14 amino acids. Germline CDR1 reads MDHEN; CDR2 reads SYDVKM.

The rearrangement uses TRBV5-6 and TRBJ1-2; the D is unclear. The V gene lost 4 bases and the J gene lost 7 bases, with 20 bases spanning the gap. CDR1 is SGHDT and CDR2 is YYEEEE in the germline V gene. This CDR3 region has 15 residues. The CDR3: CASSLPRSPIFGYTF. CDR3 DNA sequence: TGTGCCAGCAGCCTACCTAGGTCCCCGATTTTTGGCTACACCTTC.

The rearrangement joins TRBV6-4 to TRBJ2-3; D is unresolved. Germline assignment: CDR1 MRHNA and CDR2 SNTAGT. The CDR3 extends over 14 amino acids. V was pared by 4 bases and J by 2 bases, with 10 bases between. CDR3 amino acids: CASSVAHFTDTQYF. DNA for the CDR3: TGTGCCAGCAGTGTCGCTCATTTCACAGATACGCAGTATTTT.

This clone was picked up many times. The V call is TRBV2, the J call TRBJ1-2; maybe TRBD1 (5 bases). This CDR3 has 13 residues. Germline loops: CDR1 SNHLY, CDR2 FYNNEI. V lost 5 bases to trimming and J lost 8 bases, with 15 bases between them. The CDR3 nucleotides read TGTGCCAGCAGTCGGGGAAGGGGCTACGGCTACACCTTC. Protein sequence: CASSRGRGYGYTF.

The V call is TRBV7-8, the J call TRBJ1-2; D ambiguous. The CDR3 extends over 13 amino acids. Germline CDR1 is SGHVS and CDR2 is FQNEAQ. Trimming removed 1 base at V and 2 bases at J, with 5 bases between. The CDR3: CASSLVENYGYTF. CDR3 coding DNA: TGTGCCAGCAGCTTAGTAGAGAACTATGGCTACACCTTC.

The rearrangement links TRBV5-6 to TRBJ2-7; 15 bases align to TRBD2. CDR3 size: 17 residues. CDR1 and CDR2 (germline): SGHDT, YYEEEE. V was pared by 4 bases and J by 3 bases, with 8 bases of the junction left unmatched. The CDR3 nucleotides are TGTGCCAGCAGCCCCGGGACTAGCGGGAGGTTATTCTACGAGCAGTACTTC. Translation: CASSPGTSGRLFYEQYF. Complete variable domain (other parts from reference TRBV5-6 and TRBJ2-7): DAGVTQSPTHLIKTRGQQVTLRCSPKSGHDTVSWYQQALGQGPQFIFQYYEEEERQRGNFPDRFSGHQFPNYSSELNVNALLLGDSALYLCASSPGTSGRLFYEQYFGPGTRLTVT.